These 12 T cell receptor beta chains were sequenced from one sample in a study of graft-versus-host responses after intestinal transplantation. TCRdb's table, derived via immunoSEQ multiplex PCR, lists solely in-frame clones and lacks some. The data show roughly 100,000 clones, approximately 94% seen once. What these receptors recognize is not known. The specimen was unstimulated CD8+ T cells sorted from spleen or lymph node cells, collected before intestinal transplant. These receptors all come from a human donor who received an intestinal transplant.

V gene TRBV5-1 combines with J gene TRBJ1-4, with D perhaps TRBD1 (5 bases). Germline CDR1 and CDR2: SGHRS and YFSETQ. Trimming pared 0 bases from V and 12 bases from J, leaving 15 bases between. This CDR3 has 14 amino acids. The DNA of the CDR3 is TGCGCCAGCAGCTTGGTCGAAGGGTCGGGGGAACTGTTTTTT. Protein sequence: CASSLVEGSGELFF.

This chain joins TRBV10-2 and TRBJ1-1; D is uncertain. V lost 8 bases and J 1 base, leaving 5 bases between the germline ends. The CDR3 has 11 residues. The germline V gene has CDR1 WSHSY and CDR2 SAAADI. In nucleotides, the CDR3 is TGCGCCAGCCTTGGGAACACTGAAGCTTTCTTT. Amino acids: CASLGNTEAFF.

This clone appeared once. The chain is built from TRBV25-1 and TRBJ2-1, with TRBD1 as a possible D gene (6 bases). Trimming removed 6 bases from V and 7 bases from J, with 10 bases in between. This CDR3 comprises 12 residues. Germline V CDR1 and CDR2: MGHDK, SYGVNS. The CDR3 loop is CASSHGQNEQFF. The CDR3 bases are TGTGCCAGCAGCCACGGACAGAATGAGCAGTTCTTC.

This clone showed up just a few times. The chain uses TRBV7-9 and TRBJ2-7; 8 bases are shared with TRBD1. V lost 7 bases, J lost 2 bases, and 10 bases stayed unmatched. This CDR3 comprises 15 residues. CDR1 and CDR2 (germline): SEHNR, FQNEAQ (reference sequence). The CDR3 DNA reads TGTGCCAGCACCGTTACCGGGACAGGACCCTACGAGCAGTACTTC. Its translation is CASTVTGTGPYEQYF.

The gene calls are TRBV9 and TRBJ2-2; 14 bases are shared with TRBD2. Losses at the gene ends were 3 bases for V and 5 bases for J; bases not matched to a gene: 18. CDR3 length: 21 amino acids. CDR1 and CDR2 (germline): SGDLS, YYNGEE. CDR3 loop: CASSARGLAGGQGYKTGELFF. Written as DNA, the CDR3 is TGTGCCAGCAGCGCCCGAGGACTAGCGGGGGGTCAGGGCTACAAGACCGGGGAGCTGTTTTTT.

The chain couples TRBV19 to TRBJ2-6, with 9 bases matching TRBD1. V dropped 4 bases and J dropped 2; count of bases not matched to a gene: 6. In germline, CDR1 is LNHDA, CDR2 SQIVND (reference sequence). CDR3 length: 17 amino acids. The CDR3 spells CASSNLTGGPGANVLTF. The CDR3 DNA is TGTGCCAGTAGTAACTTGACAGGGGGTCCTGGGGCCAACGTCCTGACTTTC.

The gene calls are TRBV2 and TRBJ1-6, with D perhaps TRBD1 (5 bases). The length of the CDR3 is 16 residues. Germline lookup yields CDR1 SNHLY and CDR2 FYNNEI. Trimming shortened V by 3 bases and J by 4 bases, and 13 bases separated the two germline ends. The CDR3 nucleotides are TGTGCCAGCAGTGAGAGGTTAGCAGGGTATAATTCACCCCTCCACTTT. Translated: CASSERLAGYNSPLHF.

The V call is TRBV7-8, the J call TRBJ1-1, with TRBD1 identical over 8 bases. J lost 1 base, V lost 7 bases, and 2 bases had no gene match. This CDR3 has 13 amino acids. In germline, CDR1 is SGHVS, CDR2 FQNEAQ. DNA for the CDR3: TGTGCCAGCACCGACAGGGGGAACACTGAAGCTTTCTTT. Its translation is CASTDRGNTEAFF.

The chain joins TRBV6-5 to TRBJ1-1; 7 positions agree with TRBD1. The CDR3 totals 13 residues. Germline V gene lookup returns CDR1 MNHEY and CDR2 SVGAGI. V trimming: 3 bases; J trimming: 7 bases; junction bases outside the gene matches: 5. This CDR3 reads CASSYGGGGEAFF. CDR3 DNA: TGTGCCAGCAGTTATGGAGGGGGCGGTGAAGCTTTCTTT.

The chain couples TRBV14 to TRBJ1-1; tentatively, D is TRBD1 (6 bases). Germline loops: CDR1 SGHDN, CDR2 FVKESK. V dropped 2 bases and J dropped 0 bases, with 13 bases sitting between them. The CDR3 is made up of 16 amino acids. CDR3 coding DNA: TGTGCCAGCAGCCAAAATTTTGGACAGCTGAACACTGAAGCTTTCTTT. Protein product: CASSQNFGQLNTEAFF.

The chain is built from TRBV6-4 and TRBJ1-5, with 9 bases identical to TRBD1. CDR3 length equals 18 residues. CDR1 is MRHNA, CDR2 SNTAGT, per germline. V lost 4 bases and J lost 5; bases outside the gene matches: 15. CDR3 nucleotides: TGTGCCAGCAGTGGAAGGGACAGGGTAGGGAAAAGGGATCAGCCCCAGCATTTT. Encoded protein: CASSGRDRVGKRDQPQHF.

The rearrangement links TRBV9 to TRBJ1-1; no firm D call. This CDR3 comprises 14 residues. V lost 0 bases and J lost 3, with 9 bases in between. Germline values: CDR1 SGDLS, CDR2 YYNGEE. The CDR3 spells CASSVVGSDTEAFF. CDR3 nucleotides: TGTGCCAGCAGCGTAGTGGGGAGTGACACTGAAGCTTTCTTT.